These T cell receptor beta chains were read from a single sample in a study of post-analysis software for immune sequencing data. TCRdb re-derived calls from the PCR reads in MiXCR, one entry per CDR3 protein. The table records roughly 650,000 distinct CDR3 sequences, around 64% of them present only once. The sequenced material came from blood. The receptors originated from a girl aged 2-15 years with multiple sclerosis. The CDR3 runs from the conserved cysteine through the conserved F or W.

V	J	CDR3
TRBV7-9	TRBJ2-2	CASSPQQTSGSSTGELFF
TRBV7-2	TRBJ2-1	CASSLAGGFGNEQFF
TRBV7-2	TRBJ1-2	CASSLGTGPWTSGYTF
TRBV7-3	TRBJ2-1	CASSLMEGGEQFF
TRBV20-1	TRBJ2-3	CSADLGTGAGSTDTQYF
TRBV10-1	TRBJ2-3	CASSEVERTDTQYF
TRBV7-9	TRBJ2-7	CASSSTGSVYEQYF
TRBV29-1	TRBJ2-3	CSVPGLAGVAVDTQYF
TRBV20-1	TRBJ2-7	CSATVGSGRAFEQYF
TRBV15	TRBJ2-5	CATSRGLGQQETQYF
TRBV7-8	TRBJ2-1	CASSLGDPSYNEQFF
TRBV20-1	TRBJ2-1	CSDSLAGASSYNEQFF
TRBV28	TRBJ2-7	CASIGLRSSYEQYF
TRBV7-9	TRBJ1-3	CASSLQTGGSGNTIYF
TRBV10-3	TRBJ2-7	CAISVVEGDTYEQYF
TRBV29-1	TRBJ2-1	CSVDRREGINEQFF
TRBV5-1	TRBJ2-5	CASSLVAGQLQETQYF
TRBV20-1	TRBJ2-5	CSAMTFIGWGTQETQYF
TRBV20-1	TRBJ2-1	CSARVTGTYCNEQFF
TRBV20-1	TRBJ2-1	CSARELAGGNEQFF
TRBV7-7	TRBJ2-1	CASSSRWGNEQFF
TRBV6-5	TRBJ1-2	CASTSTGGPYGYTF
TRBV4-1	TRBJ2-1	CASRSRGLTNEQFF
TRBV5-5	TRBJ2-5	CASSKGPRETQYF
TRBV5-1	TRBJ1-1	CASSAGQLSTEAFF
TRBV29-1	TRBJ1-2	CSVETQGLYGYTF
TRBV6-6	TRBJ1-5	CASSGTVYSNQPQHF
TRBV20-1	TRBJ2-1	CSALIPMTSGAYNEQFF
TRBV10-3	TRBJ2-1	CAISETIAGASNEQFF
TRBV6-5	TRBJ1-6	CASSYSHRGGSPLHF
TRBV20-1	TRBJ1-5	CSASTGTGGVNQPQHF
TRBV10-2	TRBJ2-3	CASSEKGTSTDTQYF
TRBV5-1	TRBJ2-1	CASSLVWIGDYNEQFF
TRBV7-3	TRBJ2-1	CASSLTGSYNEQFF
TRBV12-3/TRBV12-4	TRBJ2-4	CASSPPWGLAKNIQYF
TRBV11-2	TRBJ2-3	CASSLEPADTQYF
TRBV9	TRBJ2-7	CASSVTDGGYEQYF
TRBV12-3/TRBV12-4	TRBJ1-1	CASSPFLPVGGTEAFF
TRBV7-3	TRBJ1-6	CASSQGRNSPLHF
TRBV6-5	TRBJ2-1	CASGLAGGEQFF
TRBV18	TRBJ2-5	CASSPARGEQYF
TRBV5-1	TRBJ2-4	CASGTEQNIQYF
TRBV20-1	TRBJ2-5	CSAKSGGGQETQYF
TRBV7-2	TRBJ2-7	CASSPSAGSYEQYF
TRBV5-1	TRBJ2-7	CASSLVGVSGLAGYEQYF
TRBV20-1	TRBJ2-3	CSPLRGDTQYF
TRBV2	NA	CASKREGLSEQYF
TRBV28	TRBJ2-3	CATYQRSRRTDTQYF
TRBV6-4	NA	CASSDSGTGVNIQYF
TRBV12-3/TRBV12-4	TRBJ2-3	CASSLGSGLAASTDTQYF
TRBV20-1	TRBJ1-5	CSARGAKGSNQPQHF
TRBV4-2	TRBJ1-1	CASSQDLWQLNTEAFF
TRBV12-3/TRBV12-4	TRBJ1-2	CASRPDRGLGYTF
TRBV12-3/TRBV12-4	TRBJ2-3	CASGGNTDTQYF
TRBV10-3	TRBJ2-3	CAIGEVRQPLSTDTQYF
TRBV7-6	NA	CASSPGLAPPYEQYF
TRBV27	TRBJ2-3	CASSLAQELFTDTQYF